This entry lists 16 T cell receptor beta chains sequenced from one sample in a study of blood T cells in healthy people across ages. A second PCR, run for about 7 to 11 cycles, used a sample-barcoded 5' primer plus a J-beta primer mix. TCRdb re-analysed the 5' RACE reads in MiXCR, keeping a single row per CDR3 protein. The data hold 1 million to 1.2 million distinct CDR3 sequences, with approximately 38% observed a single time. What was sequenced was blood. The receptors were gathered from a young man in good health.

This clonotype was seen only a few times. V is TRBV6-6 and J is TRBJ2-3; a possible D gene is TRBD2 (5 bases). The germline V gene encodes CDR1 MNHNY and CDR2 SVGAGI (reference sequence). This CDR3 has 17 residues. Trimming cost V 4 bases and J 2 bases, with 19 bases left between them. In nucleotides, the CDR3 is TGTGCCAGCAGTTTTAGCTCGTATGCGGACTCCACAGATACGCAGTATTTT. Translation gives CASSFSSYADSTDTQYF.

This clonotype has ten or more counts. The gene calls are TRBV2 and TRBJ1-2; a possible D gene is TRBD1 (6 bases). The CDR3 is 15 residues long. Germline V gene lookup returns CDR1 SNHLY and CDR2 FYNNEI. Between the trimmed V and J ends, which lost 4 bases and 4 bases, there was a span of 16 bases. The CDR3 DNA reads TGTGCCAGCAGTGTACAGGGAAGGGGGACCTATGGCTACACCTTC. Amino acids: CASSVQGRGTYGYTF.

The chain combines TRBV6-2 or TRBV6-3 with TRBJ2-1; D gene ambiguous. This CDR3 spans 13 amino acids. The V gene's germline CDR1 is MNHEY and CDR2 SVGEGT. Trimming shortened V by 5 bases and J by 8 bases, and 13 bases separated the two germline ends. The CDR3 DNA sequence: TGTGCCAGCAGTCCCCGGGCGATCGATGAGCAGTTCTTC. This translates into CASSPRAIDEQFF.

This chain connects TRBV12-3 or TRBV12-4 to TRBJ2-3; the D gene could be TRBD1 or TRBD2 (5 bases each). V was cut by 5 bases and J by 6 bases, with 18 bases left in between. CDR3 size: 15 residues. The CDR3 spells CASSPDQGRIDTQYF. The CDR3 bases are TGTGCCAGCAGTCCAGACCAGGGACGAATTGATACGCAGTATTTT.

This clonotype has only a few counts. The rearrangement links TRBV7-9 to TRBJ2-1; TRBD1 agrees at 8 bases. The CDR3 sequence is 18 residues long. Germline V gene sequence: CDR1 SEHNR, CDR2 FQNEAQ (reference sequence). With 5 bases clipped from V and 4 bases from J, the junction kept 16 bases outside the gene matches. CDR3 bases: TGTGCCAGCAGCCGTCAATTCGACAGGGGCCAGATTTACAATGAGCAGTTCTTC. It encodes CASSRQFDRGQIYNEQFF. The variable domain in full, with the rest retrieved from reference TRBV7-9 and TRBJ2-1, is DTGVSQNPRHKITKRGQNVTFRCDPISEHNRLYWYRQTLGQGPEFLTYFQNEAQLEKSRLLSDRFSAERPKGSFSTLEIQRTEQGDSAMYLCASSRQFDRGQIYNEQFFGPGTRLTVL.

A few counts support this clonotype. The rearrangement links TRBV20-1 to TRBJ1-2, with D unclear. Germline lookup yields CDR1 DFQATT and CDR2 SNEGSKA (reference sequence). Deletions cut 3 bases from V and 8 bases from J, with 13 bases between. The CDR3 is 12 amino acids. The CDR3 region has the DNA TGCAGTGCTAGGGAGGGAGGAAGCGGCTACACCTTC. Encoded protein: CSAREGGSGYTF.

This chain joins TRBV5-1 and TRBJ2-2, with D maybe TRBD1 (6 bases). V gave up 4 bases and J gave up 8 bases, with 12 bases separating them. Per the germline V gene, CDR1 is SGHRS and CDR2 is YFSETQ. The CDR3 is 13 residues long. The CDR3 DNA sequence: TGCGCCAGCAGCGGACAGATCGGAGGGGAGCTGTTTTTT. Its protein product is CASSGQIGGELFF. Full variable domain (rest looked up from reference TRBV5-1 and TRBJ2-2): KAGVTQTPRYLIKTRGQQVTLSCSPISGHRSVSWYQQTPGQGLQFLFEYFSETQRNKGNFPGRFSGRQFSNSRSEMNVSTLELGDSALYLCASSGQIGGELFFGEGSRLTVL.

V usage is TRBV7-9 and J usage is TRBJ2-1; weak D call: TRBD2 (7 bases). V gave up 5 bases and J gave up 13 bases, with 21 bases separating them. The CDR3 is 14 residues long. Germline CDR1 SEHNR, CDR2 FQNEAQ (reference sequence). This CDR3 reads CASSRPGGSRDQFF. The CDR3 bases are TGTGCCAGCAGCCGACCGGGGGGCTCACGCGACCAGTTCTTC.

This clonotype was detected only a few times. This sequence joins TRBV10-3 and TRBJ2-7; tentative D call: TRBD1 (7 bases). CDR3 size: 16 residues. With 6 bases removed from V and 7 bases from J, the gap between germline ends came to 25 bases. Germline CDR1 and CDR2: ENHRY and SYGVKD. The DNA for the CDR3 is TGTGCCATCAGCGGACTACAGGGGCATGCAATCAATGAGCAGTACTTC. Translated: CAISGLQGHAINEQYF.

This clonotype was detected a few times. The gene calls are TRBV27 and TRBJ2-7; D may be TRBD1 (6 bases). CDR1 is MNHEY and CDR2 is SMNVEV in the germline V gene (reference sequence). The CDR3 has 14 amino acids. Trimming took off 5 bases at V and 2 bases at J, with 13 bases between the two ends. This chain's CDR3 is CASSVVRDTYEQYF. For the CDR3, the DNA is TGTGCCAGCAGTGTTGTCAGGGACACCTACGAGCAGTACTTC.

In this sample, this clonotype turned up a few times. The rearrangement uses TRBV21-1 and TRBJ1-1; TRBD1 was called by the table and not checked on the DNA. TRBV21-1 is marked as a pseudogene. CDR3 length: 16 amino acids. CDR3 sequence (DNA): TGTGCCAGCAGCAAAGCGTTGCGTCGGGATAACACTGAAGCTTTCTTT. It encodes CASSKALRRDNTEAFF.

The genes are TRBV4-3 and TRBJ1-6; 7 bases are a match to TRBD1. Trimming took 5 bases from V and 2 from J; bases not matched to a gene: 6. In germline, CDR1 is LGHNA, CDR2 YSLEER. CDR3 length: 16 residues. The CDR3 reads CASSSSGTAYNSPLHF. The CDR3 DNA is TGCGCCAGCAGCTCCTCCGGGACAGCCTATAATTCACCCCTCCACTTT.

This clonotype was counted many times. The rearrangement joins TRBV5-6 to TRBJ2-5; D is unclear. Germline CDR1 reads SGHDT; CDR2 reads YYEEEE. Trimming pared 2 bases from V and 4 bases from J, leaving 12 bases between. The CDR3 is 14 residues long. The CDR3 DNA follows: TGTGCCAGCAGCTTTGTGGGTTCGGTAGAGACCCAGTACTTC. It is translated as CASSFVGSVETQYF.

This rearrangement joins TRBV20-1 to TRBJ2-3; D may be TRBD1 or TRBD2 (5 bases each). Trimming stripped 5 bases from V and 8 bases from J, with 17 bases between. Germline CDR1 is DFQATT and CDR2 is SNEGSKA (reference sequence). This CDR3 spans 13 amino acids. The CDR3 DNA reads TGCAGTGCTCACCTCCGGGGCCGGGGTACGCAGTATTTT. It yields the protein CSAHLRGRGTQYF.

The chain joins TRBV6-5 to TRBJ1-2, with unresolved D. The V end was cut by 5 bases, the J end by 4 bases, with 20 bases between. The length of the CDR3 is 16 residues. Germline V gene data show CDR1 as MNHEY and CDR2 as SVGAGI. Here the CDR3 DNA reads TGTGCCAGCAGTCAGGACCAACCCGCTTTCCTCTATGGCTACACCTTC. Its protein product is CASSQDQPAFLYGYTF.

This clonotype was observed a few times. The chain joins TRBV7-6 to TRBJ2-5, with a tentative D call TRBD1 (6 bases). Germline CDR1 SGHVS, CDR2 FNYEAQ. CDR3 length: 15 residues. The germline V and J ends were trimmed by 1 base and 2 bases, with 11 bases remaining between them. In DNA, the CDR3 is TGTGCCAGCAGCTTAGGGACAGCCACACAAGAGACCCAGTACTTC. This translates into CASSLGTATQETQYF.